The 30 T cell receptor beta chains in this list originate from one sample, sequenced in a study of CDR3 diversity in severe acne. A single record per CDR3 protein comes from TCRdb applying MiXCR to the PCR reads. The sample yields over 85,000 distinct CDR3 sequences, 51% seen once. Sequenced sample: blood. The receptors were gathered from a male donor with acne.

This chain connects TRBV11-2 to TRBJ2-1; 10 bases agree with TRBD2. Per the germline V gene, CDR1 is SGHAT and CDR2 is FQNNGV. V dropped 7 bases and J dropped 9; count of bases not matched to a gene: 6. The length of the CDR3 is 13 residues. The CDR3 here is CASTSRLAGEQFF. The CDR3 DNA sequence: TGTGCCAGCACCTCAAGACTAGCGGGTGAGCAGTTCTTC.

The chain uses TRBV6-2 or TRBV6-3 and TRBJ1-5; D not resolved. V was clipped by 11 bases and J by 7 bases, with 21 bases between them. Germline assignment: CDR1 MNHEY and CDR2 SVGEGT. The CDR3 runs to 14 residues. The CDR3 sequence is CAGRLAGGEQPQHF. CDR3 coding DNA: TGTGCCGGGCGATTAGCGGGAGGCGAGCAGCCCCAGCATTTT.

The sample holds many counts of this clonotype. J is TRBJ2-7 and V is TRBV5-6, with D hard to call. CDR3 length equals 18 residues. CDR1 and CDR2 from the germline V gene are SGHDT and YYEEEE. With 4 bases removed from V and 2 bases from J, the gap between germline ends came to 25 bases. The DNA of the CDR3 is TGTGCCAGCAGCCATTCCCTAGGACGGCAGACCCCAGCCTACGAGCAGTACTTC. Translating it yields CASSHSLGRQTPAYEQYF.

Comment on this clonotype: This may stem from a read error, because a much larger clone lies one nucleotide away. As the CDR3 is not closed by the conserved phenylalanine or tryptophan, this likely results from a read error. The rearrangement links TRBV20-1 to TRBJ1-1; D gene uncertain. Germline-derived CDR1 and CDR2 are DFQATT and SNEGSKA (reference sequence). The CDR3 is 13 residues long. The germline V and J ends were trimmed by 6 bases and 2 bases, with 13 bases remaining between them. CDR3 nucleotide sequence: TGCAGTGCCTCCCGGACGGTTAACACTGAAGCTTTCCTT. Its protein product is CSASRTVNTEAFL.

V usage is TRBV20-1 and J usage is TRBJ2-1; TRBD2 matches 10 bases. Germline CDR1 and CDR2: DFQATT and SNEGSKA (reference sequence). The CDR3 has 14 amino acids. V was pared by 0 bases and J by 13 bases, with 9 bases of the junction left unmatched. The CDR3 loop reads CSARELTSGTFQFF. In DNA form, the CDR3 reads TGCAGTGCTAGAGAGTTAACTAGCGGGACCTTCCAGTTCTTC.

The chain carries TRBV25-1 and TRBJ2-2, with D tentatively TRBD2 (5 bases). CDR1 is MGHDK, CDR2 SYGVNS, per germline. The V gene lost 1 base and the J gene lost 9 bases, with 6 bases spanning the gap. The CDR3 consists of 12 residues. CDR3 amino acids: CASSESGWELFF. CDR3 bases: TGTGCCAGCAGTGAATCGGGGTGGGAGCTGTTTTTT.

This clonotype was counted at least ten times. The CDR3 protein is CASSQGQADVYEQYF. The CDR3 DNA follows: TGTGCCAGCAGCCAAGGACAGGCGGACGTTTACGAGCAGTACTTC. The genes are TRBV14 and TRBJ2-7, with D perhaps TRBD1 (6 bases). Trimming took off 1 base at V and 4 bases at J, with 14 bases between the two ends. The germline gives CDR1 SGHDN, CDR2 FVKESK. The CDR3 has 15 residues. Together with reference TRBV14 and TRBJ2-7, the CDR3 gives the full variable domain: EAGVTQFPSHSVIEKGQTVTLRCDPISGHDNLYWYRRVMGKEIKFLLHFVKESKQDESGMPNNRFLAERTGGTYSTLKVQPAELEDSGVYFCASSQGQADVYEQYFGPGTRLTVT.

The chain has TRBV5-1 and TRBJ1-5, with D perhaps TRBD1 (5 bases). This CDR3 comprises 14 residues. The germline V gene has CDR1 SGHRS and CDR2 YFSETQ. The V gene lost 8 bases and the J gene lost 2 bases, with 14 bases spanning the gap. The CDR3: CASLLGVGNQPQHF. The CDR3, as DNA: TGCGCCAGTTTATTAGGGGTGGGCAATCAGCCCCAGCATTTT.

This clonotype has only a few counts. The chain has TRBV29-1 and TRBJ1-4; 8 bases are shared with TRBD1. Germline lookup yields CDR1 SQVTM and CDR2 ANQGSEA. The CDR3 runs to 16 residues. The V segment lost 3 bases and the J segment 4 bases; nucleotides outside the gene matches: 10. The CDR3 loop is CSVEGGWGTGNEKLFF. The CDR3 DNA is TGCAGCGTTGAGGGGGGATGGGGGACAGGTAATGAAAAACTGTTTTTT. Drawing the rest from reference TRBV29-1 and TRBJ1-4, the complete variable domain is SAVISQKPSRDICQRGTSLTIQCQVDSQVTMMFWYRQQPGQSLTLIATANQGSEATYESGFVIDKFPISRPNLTFSTLTVSNMSPEDSSIYLCSVEGGWGTGNEKLFFGSGTQLSVL.

In regard to this clonotype: A read error may account for a junction end that differs from germline. CDR3 sequence reads: CACSSQGGERETQYF. The CDR3 DNA sequence: TGTGCCTGCAGCTCCCAAGGGGGGGAGCGGGAGACCCAGTACTTC. This rearrangement joins TRBV7-2 to TRBJ2-5; the D gene is possibly TRBD2 (7 bases). The CDR3 has 15 amino acids. The V gene's germline CDR1 is SGHTA and CDR2 FQGNSA. Together with reference TRBV7-2 and TRBJ2-5, the CDR3 gives the full variable domain: GAGVSQSPSNKVTEKGKDVELRCDPISGHTALYWYRQSLGQGLEFLIYFQGNSAPDKSGLPSDRFSAERTGGSVSTLTIQRTQQEDSAVYLCACSSQGGERETQYFGPGTRLLVL.

The chain is built from TRBV3-1 and TRBJ2-7; no firm D call. The CDR3 is 14 residues long. Germline V gene data show CDR1 as LGHDT and CDR2 as YNNKEL (reference sequence). The ends were cut back, 0 bases at V and 0 bases at J, with 6 bases in the middle. CDR3 DNA sequence: TGTGCCAGCAGCCAAGATCCCAACTCCTACGAGCAGTACTTC. It translates to CASSQDPNSYEQYF.

The rearrangement uses TRBV4-3 and TRBJ2-2, with D uncertain. CDR1 LGHNA and CDR2 YSLEER come from the germline V gene. The CDR3 has 15 amino acids. Trimming took off 1 base at V and 6 bases at J, with 12 bases between the two ends. DNA of the CDR3: TGCGCCAGCAGCCAAGTTCTGGTATCGCCCGGGGAGCTGTTTTTT. This codes for CASSQVLVSPGELFF.

This clonotype is termed medium-sized. The rearrangement links TRBV7-9 to TRBJ2-7, with 13 positions matching TRBD2. The CDR3 runs 16 residues. The germline CDR1 and CDR2 sequences are SEHNR and FQNEAQ (reference sequence). V shed 3 bases and J 0 bases; nucleotides not matched to a gene: 2. The CDR3 DNA sequence: TGTGCCAGCAGCTTCCGGACTAGCGGGAGCTCCTACGAGCAGTACTTC. This gives the protein CASSFRTSGSSYEQYF.

This sequence joins TRBV2 and TRBJ1-2; D ambiguous. Germline CDR1 reads SNHLY; CDR2 reads FYNNEI. The CDR3 contains 13 residues. With 6 bases removed from V and 9 bases from J, the gap between germline ends came to 17 bases. The CDR3 loop is CASRAPDIWSYTF. The DNA of the CDR3 is TGTGCCAGCAGAGCACCAGACATATGGAGCTACACCTTC. The full variable domain, rest sourced from reference TRBV2 and TRBJ1-2, is EPEVTQTPSHQVTQMGQEVILRCVPISNHLYFYWYRQILGQKVEFLVSFYNNEISEKSEIFDDQFSVERPDGSNFTLKIRSTKLEDSAMYFCASRAPDIWSYTFGSGTRLTVV.

This chain links TRBV28 with TRBJ2-7, with D unresolved. The V gene's germline CDR1 is MDHEN and CDR2 SYDVKM. V was pared by 5 bases and J by 2 bases, with 16 bases between. There are 15 residues in the CDR3. CDR3 DNA: TGTGCCAGCAGTCCCCTATTATCAGGAGCCTACGAGCAGTACTTC. This codes for CASSPLLSGAYEQYF.

At least ten counts were recorded for this clonotype. CDR3 sequence: CASSTPGLGEQYV. CDR3 nucleotides: TGCGCCAGCAGCACCCCGGGTCTCGGGGAGCAGTACGTC. The chain has TRBV4-1 and TRBJ2-7; no firm D call. The V and J ends lost 5 bases and 7 bases respectively, with 15 bases between them. In germline, CDR1 is MGHRA, CDR2 YSYEKL. The CDR3 sequence is 13 residues long.

This clonotype came up a few times. The J gene is TRBJ2-7, the V gene TRBV5-1; 8 bases fit TRBD1. The ends lost 0 bases at V and 5 bases at J; junction bases unmatched: 7. The germline V gene has CDR1 SGHRS and CDR2 YFSETQ. The CDR3 sequence is 15 residues long. CDR3: CASSLGTGRIDEQYF. In nucleotides, the CDR3 is TGCGCCAGCAGCTTGGGGACAGGGAGAATAGACGAGCAGTACTTC.

The V call is TRBV20-1, the J call TRBJ2-5; D is unclear. The V and J ends lost 6 bases and 10 bases respectively, with 9 bases between them. From germline, CDR1 is DFQATT and CDR2 SNEGSKA (reference sequence). The CDR3 is 9 residues long. CDR3 sequence (DNA): TGCAGTGCCGGCAGTATCCAGTACTTC. Translated: CSAGSIQYF.

This clonotype showed up many times. V is TRBV5-1 and J is TRBJ2-1; the D gene is possibly TRBD2 (5 bases). The ends were cut back, 4 bases at V and 0 bases at J, with 11 bases in the middle. Per germline, CDR1 SGHRS and CDR2 YFSETQ. The CDR3 has 15 amino acids. DNA of the CDR3: TGCGCCAGCAGCCCGGGATCGACCTCCTACAATGAGCAGTTCTTC. Its translation is CASSPGSTSYNEQFF.

The chain links TRBV13 to TRBJ2-3, with TRBD1 matching 10 bases. The V segment lost 4 bases and the J segment 7 bases; nucleotides outside the gene matches: 5. Germline V lookup: CDR1 PRHDT, CDR2 FYEKMQ (reference sequence). CDR3 length: 14 amino acids. The CDR3 here is CASSSDRGLNTQYF. Here the CDR3 DNA reads TGTGCCAGCAGCTCGGACAGGGGGTTGAATACGCAGTATTTT.

This sequence joins TRBV12-3 or TRBV12-4 and TRBJ1-1, with D perhaps matching TRBD1 (5 bases). V lost 5 bases and J 8 bases, leaving 9 bases between the germline ends. The CDR3 is 11 residues long. The CDR3 DNA sequence: TGTGCCAGCAGTATCGGGACGGAAGCTTTCTTT. It translates to CASSIGTEAFF.

As for this clonotype: A read error may explain this, as a much larger clone is one base away. V usage is TRBV11-1 and J usage is TRBJ2-2; D may correspond to TRBD1 or TRBD2 (5 bases each). This CDR3 is 15 amino acids long. Germline V CDR1 and CDR2: SGHAT, FQDESV (reference sequence). In DNA form, the CDR3 reads TGTGCCAGCAGATTAGACGGGACCAACACCGGGGAGCTGTTTTTT. Protein sequence: CASRLDGTNTGELFF.

For this clonotype: This may stem from a read error, because a much larger clone lies one nucleotide away. The rearrangement links TRBV10-3 to TRBJ1-2; D might be TRBD1 (5 bases). This CDR3 is 12 amino acids long. Germline V gene sequence: CDR1 ENHRY, CDR2 SYGVKD. DNA for the CDR3: TGTGTCACATCCTCGGGGCGCGAAGGCTACACCTTC. This gives the protein CVTSSGREGYTF.

The V and J genes are TRBV20-1 and TRBJ2-3, with D perhaps matching TRBD1 or TRBD2 (5 bases each). Trimming shortened V by 6 bases and J by 5 bases, and 18 bases separated the two germline ends. From germline, CDR1 is DFQATT and CDR2 SNEGSKA (reference sequence). The CDR3 has 14 residues. The CDR3 is CSANRDGAEDTQYF. The CDR3 bases are TGCAGTGCAAACCGGGACGGGGCGGAAGATACGCAGTATTTT.

This clonotype was detected only a few times. The chain recombines TRBV5-8 with TRBJ2-1; 8 nucleotides match TRBD2. V was clipped by 3 bases and J by 0 bases; unmatched bases: 20. Germline values: CDR1 SGHTS, CDR2 YDEGEE. The CDR3 is made up of 21 amino acids. The CDR3 loop is CASSCREGSGIEQCSYNEQFF. In DNA form, the CDR3 reads TGTGCCAGCAGCTGCAGGGAGGGTAGCGGGATCGAACAGTGCTCCTACAATGAGCAGTTCTTC.

This clonotype appeared a single time. The rearrangement joins TRBV29-1 to TRBJ2-6; D perhaps matches TRBD1 (5 bases). Trimming stripped 4 bases from V and 0 bases from J, with 10 bases between. Germline lookup yields CDR1 SQVTM and CDR2 ANQGSEA. This CDR3 is 15 amino acids long. CDR3 sequence reads: CSVVTANSGANVLTF. DNA of the CDR3: TGCAGCGTTGTGACAGCCAACTCTGGGGCCAACGTCCTGACTTTC.

By share, this clonotype counts as medium-sized. This chain uses TRBV20-1 with TRBJ2-3; 9 bases fit TRBD2. Per the germline V gene, CDR1 is DFQATT and CDR2 is SNEGSKA (reference sequence). The CDR3 contains 15 residues. Trimming cost V 6 bases and J 4 bases; bases outside gene matches: 11. This chain's CDR3 is CSAGDSGSDADTQYF. In DNA form, the CDR3 reads TGCAGTGCCGGAGATAGCGGGAGTGACGCAGATACGCAGTATTTT.

The chain has TRBV19 and TRBJ1-5, with unresolved D. The V gene's germline CDR1 is LNHDA and CDR2 SQIVND (reference sequence). Trimming removed 4 bases from V and 4 bases from J, with 8 bases in between. The CDR3 runs 13 residues. This chain's CDR3 is CASSSGRNQPQHF. The DNA for the CDR3 is TGTGCCAGTAGTAGCGGGAGGAATCAGCCCCAGCATTTT.

V is TRBV7-8 and J is TRBJ2-5, with 8 bases aligning to TRBD1. The CDR3 spans 15 residues. Germline-derived CDR1 and CDR2 are SGHVS and FQNEAQ. V shed 4 bases and J 5 bases; nucleotides not matched to a gene: 9. Written as DNA, the CDR3 is TGTGCCAGCAGCTCCCGGGACAGGAATGTTGAGACCCAGTACTTC. Translated, it gives CASSSRDRNVETQYF.

This clonotype has a handful of counts. The V call is TRBV12-3 or TRBV12-4, the J call TRBJ2-1; D not certain. The CDR3 covers 13 residues. The V and J ends lost 4 bases and 3 bases respectively, with 7 bases between them. In DNA, the CDR3 is TGTGCCAGCAGTTGGCCTTACTACAATGAGCAGTTCTTC. Its protein product is CASSWPYYNEQFF.